This record concerns one T cell receptor beta chain sequence. Two consecutive negative NP/OP PCR tests, clearance, or resolved symptoms defined Cohort 3 recovery. Per the original methods: Estimation of nucleated cell counts relied on the amplification of reference gene primers. Data came from immunoSEQ multiplex PCR; TCRdb stores just in-frame clones and leaves some out. That table gives V, J and clone size, and the DNA gave D and trimming. The sample shows about 160,000 clones, approximately 87% of them seen only once. This sample stems from a study of blood T cell repertoires in COVID-19. Looking at the study overall: T cells, B-cell-depleted T cells, or PBMCs supplied cDNA or gDNA.

This CDR3 comprises 17 residues. Germline CDR1 SGHRS, CDR2 YFSETQ. Trimming took 1 base from V and 1 from J, leaving 17 bases between them. This sequence originates from a woman in her fifties or sixties who had recovered from COVID-19. This chain uses TRBV5-1 with TRBJ1-1; D uncertain. The material sequenced was PBMCs or T cells enriched from blood (not recorded which). The CDR3 here is CASSLTVQAFSNTEAFF. The CDR3 DNA reads TGCGCCAGCAGCTTGACGGTCCAGGCTTTCTCGAACACTGAAGCTTTCTTT. Full variable domain (remainder filled in from reference TRBV5-1 and TRBJ1-1): KAGVTQTPRYLIKTRGQQVTLSCSPISGHRSVSWYQQTPGQGLQFLFEYFSETQRNKGNFPGRFSGRQFSNSRSEMNVSTLELGDSALYLCASSLTVQAFSNTEAFFGQGTRLTVV.